This T cell receptor (beta chain) was sequenced during a study of response to subunit inactivated influenza vaccine. Study-wide results and limits: Few new T cells, the authors suggested, are recruited by each seasonal influenza vaccination.

This clonotype was picked up a small number of times. The target antigen is unknown. TCRdb ran MiXCR on the RT-PCR reads and lists one entry per CDR3 protein. The table records 500,000 to 550,000 distinct CDR3 sequences, under 8.5% of them present only once. The sequenced sample was PBMCs from blood, obtained about 23 months after vaccination. The receptor was isolated from a man between 45 and 75 years old who received an inactivated influenza vaccine.

CDR3 amino acids: CASSSSGSRYNEQFF. CDR3 nucleotides: TGTGCCAGCAGCAGTAGCGGGAGTCGGTACAATGAGCAGTTCTTC. The rearrangement uses TRBV5-8 and TRBJ2-1; 9 bases agree with TRBD2. CDR3 length: 15 amino acids. CDR1 and CDR2 (germline): SGHTS, YDEGEE. The junction had 6 bases not matched to a gene; V was cut back by 4 bases and J by 4 bases.